These 10 T cell receptor beta chains originate from one sample sequenced in a study of blood T cell repertoires in COVID-19. Assay used: immunoSEQ multiplex PCR; TCRdb lists only in-frame clones, some missing. The data hold under 70,000 clones, with approximately 79% observed a single time. Sequencing input: peripheral blood. These receptor sequences come from a woman older than 75 with active or convalescent COVID-19.

There are many counts of this clone. The chain joins TRBV11-3 to TRBJ2-2, with D perhaps TRBD2 (6 bases). There are 14 residues in the CDR3. In germline, CDR1 is SGHNT, CDR2 YENEEA. Trimming removed 5 bases from V and 3 bases from J, with 10 bases in between. CDR3 amino acids: CASSPKRDTGELFF. CDR3 nucleotide sequence: TGTGCCAGCAGCCCAAAGCGGGACACCGGGGAGCTGTTTTTT.

This sequence joins TRBV6-1 and TRBJ1-2; D may be TRBD1 (6 bases). Trimming removed 4 bases at V and 0 bases at J, with 15 bases between. This CDR3 region has 16 residues. Germline V lookup: CDR1 MNHNS, CDR2 SASEGT. Here the CDR3 DNA reads TGTGCCAGCAGTGTTCGACAGGTATCGACTAACTATGGCTACACCTTC. This translates into CASSVRQVSTNYGYTF.

This chain uses TRBV5-1 with TRBJ1-5; tentative D call: TRBD1 (5 bases). From germline, CDR1 is SGHRS and CDR2 YFSETQ. V dropped 4 bases and J dropped 7 bases, with 12 bases sitting between them. This CDR3 is 13 amino acids long. CDR3 loop: CASSPAGDQPQHF. As DNA, the CDR3 is TGCGCCAGCAGCCCGGCGGGGGACCAGCCCCAGCATTTT.

V is TRBV2 and J is TRBJ2-7; the match to TRBD1 covers 7 bases. J gave up 2 bases and V 4 bases, and 8 bases lay outside the gene matches. Germline V gene sequence: CDR1 SNHLY, CDR2 FYNNEI. This CDR3 spans 15 amino acids. CDR3 DNA: TGTGCCAGCAGTGCATGGACAGGTGACGCCTACGAGCAGTACTTC. Translated, it gives CASSAWTGDAYEQYF.

This clone was recorded once. The chain is built from TRBV7-2 and TRBJ2-7, with D maybe TRBD2 (6 bases). The CDR3 has 15 amino acids. Germline V gene sequence: CDR1 SGHTA, CDR2 FQGNSA. V was clipped by 5 bases and J by 0 bases, with 14 bases between them. The CDR3 bases are TGTGCCAGCAGCGGGGGGTCGGGGTCCTCCTACGAGCAGTACTTC. This codes for CASSGGSGSSYEQYF.

The chain employs TRBV19 and TRBJ1-5; possibly TRBD1 for D (6 bases). This CDR3 has 16 amino acids. V gave up 1 base and J gave up 2 bases, with 12 bases separating them. CDR1 is LNHDA, CDR2 SQIVND, per germline (reference sequence). CDR3 protein: CASSIAGGGGNQPQHF. CDR3 coding DNA: TGTGCCAGTAGTATAGCGGGCGGGGGCGGCAATCAGCCCCAGCATTTT.

J is TRBJ2-7 and V is TRBV3-1 (or the pseudogene TRBV3-2); D gene ambiguous. The CDR3 contains 15 residues. Looked up from germline, CDR1 is LGHDT and CDR2 is YNNKEL (reference sequence). Trimming removed 1 base from V and 1 base from J, with 11 bases in between. The CDR3 is CASSQGRSVSYEQYF. The CDR3 coding sequence is TGTGCCAGCAGCCAAGGTCGCTCAGTTTCCTACGAGCAGTACTTC.

This chain connects TRBV7-8 to TRBJ2-3, with D perhaps matching TRBD2 (5 bases). The germline V gene encodes CDR1 SGHVS and CDR2 FQNEAQ. The CDR3 is made up of 14 amino acids. V was cut by 3 bases and J by 6 bases, with 13 bases left in between. The CDR3 loop reads CASSLKTSSDTQYF. The CDR3 DNA is TGTGCCAGCAGCTTGAAAACTAGTTCTGATACGCAGTATTTT. The entire variable domain, with the rest obtained from reference TRBV7-8 and TRBJ2-3, is as follows: GAGVSQSPRYKVAKRGQDVALRCDPISGHVSLFWYQQALGQGPEFLTYFQNEAQLDKSGLPSDRFFAERPEGSVSTLKIQRTQQEDSAVYLCASSLKTSSDTQYFGPGTRLTVL.

V and J are TRBV19 and TRBJ1-1; perhaps TRBD1 as D (6 bases). This CDR3 comprises 17 residues. V was shortened by 2 bases and J by 5 bases, with 21 bases between the two germline ends. Germline values: CDR1 LNHDA, CDR2 SQIVND (reference sequence). The CDR3 DNA is TGTGCCAGTAGTATATTCAGCAGGGGTCTCGTGGGGACTGAAGCTTTCTTT. It codes for CASSIFSRGLVGTEAFF. Looking up the rest from reference TRBV19 and TRBJ1-1 gives the full variable domain: DGGITQSPKYLFRKEGQNVTLSCEQNLNHDAMYWYRQDPGQGLRLIYYSQIVNDFQKGDIAEGYSVSREKKESFPLTVTSAQKNPTAFYLCASSIFSRGLVGTEAFFGQGTRLTVV.

This clone was observed once. The chain has TRBV19 and TRBJ2-3; D gene ambiguous. V lost 4 bases and J 5 bases, leaving 7 bases between the germline ends. The CDR3 is made up of 12 amino acids. CDR1 and CDR2 from the germline V gene are LNHDA and SQIVND (reference sequence). CDR3 sequence reads: CASSSNLDTQYF. CDR3 DNA sequence: TGTGCCAGTAGTAGTAATCTAGATACGCAGTATTTT.